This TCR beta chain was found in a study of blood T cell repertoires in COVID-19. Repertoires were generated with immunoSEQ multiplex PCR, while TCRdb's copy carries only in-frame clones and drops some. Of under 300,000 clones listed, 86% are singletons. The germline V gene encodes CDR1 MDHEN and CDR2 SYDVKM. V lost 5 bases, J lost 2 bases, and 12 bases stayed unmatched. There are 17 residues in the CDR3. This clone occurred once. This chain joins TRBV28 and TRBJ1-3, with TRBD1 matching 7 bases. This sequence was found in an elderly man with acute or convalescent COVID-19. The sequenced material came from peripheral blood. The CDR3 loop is CASSIRGRSLAGNTIYF. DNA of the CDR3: TGTGCCAGCAGTATTAGGGGGCGCAGTTTGGCTGGAAACACCATATATTTT.